These 29 T cell receptor beta chains were all obtained from the same sample, sequenced in a study of response to subunit inactivated influenza vaccine. Via MiXCR, TCRdb re-called the RT-PCR reads, giving one row per CDR3 protein. Of 500,000 to 600,000 distinct CDR3 sequences in the sample, 14% were seen once. Sequenced here: PBMCs from blood, sampled approximately 12 days after vaccination. Receptors originate from a man aged 45-60 years who received an inactivated influenza vaccine.

This clonotype was counted between two and nine times. The chain uses TRBV2 and TRBJ1-2; 9 bases match TRBD1. CDR3 length: 14 residues. Germline V CDR1 and CDR2: SNHLY, FYNNEI. Trimming took 6 bases from V and 5 from J; bases not matched to a gene: 7. The DNA for the CDR3 is TGTGCCAGCAGGGACAGGGGAGGGACTTATGGCTACACCTTC. It translates to CASRDRGGTYGYTF.

This clonotype was observed a handful of times. The chain couples TRBV20-1 to TRBJ2-1, with 10 nucleotides matching TRBD2. The trim removed 5 bases at V and 4 bases at J, leaving 11 bases unmatched. The CDR3 spans 16 residues. The V gene's germline CDR1 is DFQATT and CDR2 SNEGSKA (reference sequence). The CDR3 spells CSAHPLGTSVYNEQFF. The DNA of the CDR3 is TGCAGTGCTCACCCTCTCGGGACTAGCGTTTACAATGAGCAGTTCTTC.

The chain employs TRBV10-3 and TRBJ1-1, with D possibly TRBD1 on 6 matching bases. Germline V lookup: CDR1 ENHRY, CDR2 SYGVKD. The CDR3 extends over 14 amino acids. Trimming removed 6 bases from V and 9 bases from J, with 20 bases in between. CDR3 bases: TGTGCCATCAGCCCAGATGGGGGGCTTAAACAAGCTTTCTTT. It translates to CAISPDGGLKQAFF.

This clonotype was seen at least ten times. This chain uses TRBV9 with TRBJ2-2; D gene unclear. The CDR3 sequence is 14 residues long. Germline V gives CDR1 SGDLS, CDR2 YYNGEE. V gave up 0 bases and J gave up 2 bases, with 5 bases separating them. This chain's CDR3 is CASSVAANTGELFF. For the CDR3, the DNA is TGTGCCAGCAGCGTAGCCGCCAACACCGGGGAGCTGTTTTTT.

This clonotype was counted many times. V usage is TRBV20-1 and J usage is TRBJ2-7, with 9 bases aligning to TRBD2. V dropped 0 bases and J dropped 7; count of bases not matched to a gene: 10. CDR3 length: 15 residues. CDR1 is DFQATT and CDR2 is SNEGSKA in the germline V gene (reference sequence). This chain's CDR3 is CSARDPAGGAREQYF. CDR3 bases: TGCAGTGCTAGAGATCCGGCGGGAGGGGCTCGGGAGCAGTACTTC.

V is TRBV20-1 and J is TRBJ2-2, with 12 bases aligning to TRBD2. Germline CDR1 and CDR2: DFQATT and SNEGSKA (reference sequence). V was clipped by 6 bases and J by 5 bases; unmatched bases: 4. The CDR3 runs 14 residues. The CDR3 here is CSAKGTSGTGELFF. CDR3 bases: TGCAGTGCAAAGGGGACTAGCGGGACCGGGGAGCTGTTTTTT.

This clonotype was detected only a few times. This sequence joins TRBV3-1 and TRBJ2-3; 8 bases fit TRBD2. Trimming took 0 bases from V and 8 from J; bases not matched to a gene: 13. The CDR3 spans 17 residues. Germline V gene lookup returns CDR1 LGHDT and CDR2 YNNKEL (reference sequence). CDR3 residues: CASSQDYGTRGTGTQYF. CDR3 in DNA: TGTGCCAGCAGCCAAGATTACGGGACTAGGGGGACCGGTACGCAGTATTTT.

This clonotype was seen a few times. V usage is TRBV7-2 and J usage is TRBJ1-2, with 10 bases aligning to TRBD1. Germline CDR1 SGHTA, CDR2 FQGNSA. This CDR3 has 16 residues. With V trimmed by 5 bases and J by 5 bases, 11 bases remained unmatched. The CDR3 reads CASSRAGQGLGYGYTF. Written as DNA, the CDR3 is TGTGCCAGCAGCAGAGCGGGACAGGGGCTGGGGTATGGCTACACCTTC.

The chain couples TRBV9 to TRBJ2-7, with 9 positions matching TRBD1. Germline V gene sequence: CDR1 SGDLS, CDR2 YYNGEE. The CDR3 loop spans 15 amino acids. The junction had 6 bases not matched to a gene; V was cut back by 3 bases and J by 2 bases. CDR3 sequence reads: CASSAGDRVTYEQYF. CDR3 bases: TGTGCCAGCAGCGCGGGGGACAGGGTCACCTACGAGCAGTACTTC.

This clonotype was seen repeatedly, ten times or more. V usage is TRBV12-3 or TRBV12-4 and J usage is TRBJ1-5; D perhaps matches TRBD1 (5 bases). The CDR3 contains 13 residues. V lost 5 bases and J lost 11, with 16 bases in between. The CDR3 here is CASSDRAPGSQHF. The CDR3, as DNA: TGTGCCAGCAGTGACCGGGCCCCAGGGTCCCAGCATTTT.

This sequence joins TRBV3-1 and TRBJ2-7; the match to TRBD2 covers 7 bases. J lost 6 bases, V lost 5 bases, and 1 base had no gene match. CDR3 length equals 11 residues. Germline V gene lookup returns CDR1 LGHDT and CDR2 YNNKEL (reference sequence). CDR3 nucleotide sequence: TGTGCCAGCAGCGCTAGCGGCGAGCAGTACTTC. This sequence encodes CASSASGEQYF.

This clonotype was seen many times. J is TRBJ2-7 and V is TRBV27; D is possibly TRBD1 or TRBD2 (5 bases each). The CDR3 loop spans 14 amino acids. Between the trimmed V and J ends, which lost 2 bases and 3 bases, there was a span of 11 bases. CDR1 MNHEY and CDR2 SMNVEV come from the germline V gene (reference sequence). The CDR3 nucleotides are TGTGCCAGCAGTTTACGAGGGGACCGCTACGAGCAGTACTTC. This sequence encodes CASSLRGDRYEQYF.

This chain uses TRBV19 with TRBJ2-2; perhaps D is TRBD1 or TRBD2 (5 bases each). The germline V gene encodes CDR1 LNHDA and CDR2 SQIVND (reference sequence). This CDR3 comprises 13 residues. With 7 bases removed from V and 7 bases from J, the gap between germline ends came to 13 bases. CDR3 region: CASTGLNGGELFF. Here the CDR3 DNA reads TGTGCCAGTACGGGGCTTAACGGCGGGGAGCTGTTTTTT.

CDR3 nucleotide sequence: TGTGCCTCAGCAAGTCGTCAGAGCTCCTATAATTCACCCCTCCACTTT. Its protein product is CASASRQSSYNSPLHF. This chain joins TRBV27 and TRBJ1-6; D ambiguous. This CDR3 region has 16 residues. The germline CDR1 and CDR2 sequences are MNHEY and SMNVEV (reference sequence). V was clipped by 11 bases and J by 0 bases, with 17 bases between them.

The V call is TRBV7-2, the J call TRBJ2-7; D perhaps matches TRBD2 (6 bases). CDR1 and CDR2 from the germline V gene are SGHTA and FQGNSA. CDR3 length: 15 residues. V lost 6 bases and J lost 4, with 19 bases in between. The CDR3 here is CASSPAVAGRYEQYF. The CDR3, as DNA: TGTGCCAGCAGTCCAGCGGTGGCGGGGCGGTACGAGCAGTACTTC.

Ten or more counts support this clonotype. The chain recombines TRBV12-3 or TRBV12-4 with TRBJ2-1, with TRBD2 as a possible D gene (5 bases). This CDR3 has 13 amino acids. Trimming pared 1 base from V and 11 bases from J, leaving 12 bases between. The CDR3 coding sequence is TGTGCCAGCAGTTTAGAGCGGTACTCTCAGCAGTTCTTC. Its translation: CASSLERYSQQFF.

J is TRBJ1-6 and V is TRBV5-1; maybe TRBD1 (6 bases). Trimming left V 0 bases short and J 16 bases short, with 20 bases between. Germline V gives CDR1 SGHRS, CDR2 YFSETQ. The CDR3 has 15 residues. DNA for the CDR3: TGCGCCAGCAGCTTGGTCACAGGGTCCTTCGGGGAACTCCACTTT. Its translation: CASSLVTGSFGELHF.

There are many counts of this clonotype. The chain has TRBV7-2 and TRBJ2-1, with 8 bases fitting TRBD1. This CDR3 is 16 amino acids long. CDR1 is SGHTA and CDR2 is FQGNSA in the germline V gene. V gave up 1 base and J gave up 0 bases; unmatched junction bases: 2. The CDR3, as DNA: TGTGCCAGCAGCTTAGACGGGACAGGCTCCTACAATGAGCAGTTCTTC. It codes for CASSLDGTGSYNEQFF. The full variable domain, in which reference TRBV7-2 and TRBJ2-1 provide the parts outside the CDR3, is GAGVSQSPSNKVTEKGKDVELRCDPISGHTALYWYRQSLGQGLEFLIYFQGNSAPDKSGLPSDRFSAERTGGSVSTLTIQRTQQEDSAVYLCASSLDGTGSYNEQFFGPGTRLTVL.

This clonotype was observed a handful of times. The chain joins TRBV6-2 or TRBV6-3 to TRBJ2-5, with 11 positions matching TRBD2. This CDR3 is built from 16 residues. V lost 6 bases and J lost 3; bases outside the gene matches: 9. The germline CDR1 and CDR2 sequences are MNHEY and SVGEGT. This chain's CDR3 is CASSWAGLAVKETQYF. The CDR3 nucleotides read TGTGCCAGCAGCTGGGCGGGACTAGCGGTAAAAGAGACCCAGTACTTC.

This clonotype was seen a handful of times. The chain uses TRBV5-1 and TRBJ2-1; 8 bases are shared with TRBD1. Germline trimming cut 3 bases from V and 4 bases from J; bases unmatched to any gene: 9. Germline assignment: CDR1 SGHRS and CDR2 YFSETQ. The CDR3 has 16 amino acids. The CDR3 here is CASSSQGASTYNEQFF. The CDR3 DNA reads TGCGCCAGCAGCTCCCAGGGGGCCTCGACATACAATGAGCAGTTCTTC.

This clonotype was picked up a small number of times. The chain uses TRBV11-2 and TRBJ2-3, with D maybe TRBD1 (6 bases). Trimming stripped 5 bases from V and 5 bases from J, with 11 bases between. Looked up from germline, CDR1 is SGHAT and CDR2 is FQNNGV. This CDR3 contains 13 residues. The CDR3 region is CASSPHRVDTQYF. CDR3 nucleotides: TGTGCCAGCAGCCCACACAGGGTAGATACGCAGTATTTT.

This clonotype has more than one count but fewer than ten. The chain employs TRBV4-2 and TRBJ2-7, with TRBD1 as a possible D gene (7 bases). Between the trimmed V and J ends, which lost 0 bases and 4 bases, there was a span of 13 bases. The CDR3 runs to 15 residues. Germline assignment: CDR1 LGHNA and CDR2 YNFKEQ. CDR3 protein: CASSQDRRGLYEQYF. CDR3 nucleotide sequence: TGTGCCAGCAGCCAAGATCGGAGGGGGCTGTACGAGCAGTACTTC.

This clonotype has just a few counts. The J gene is TRBJ1-3, the V gene TRBV20-1; D unclear. Deletions cut 2 bases from V and 0 bases from J, with 20 bases between. Germline CDR1 and CDR2: DFQATT and SNEGSKA (reference sequence). This CDR3 spans 18 amino acids. This CDR3 is CSARMDGGPYHSGNTIYF. Written as DNA, the CDR3 is TGCAGTGCTAGAATGGACGGCGGACCATATCACTCTGGAAACACCATATATTTT.

With regard to this clonotype: This may be a read error: a much more frequent sequence differs by one nucleotide. The chain carries TRBV7-9 and TRBJ2-3; 11 nucleotides match TRBD2. There are 16 residues in the CDR3. Germline assignment: CDR1 SEHNR and CDR2 FQNEAQ (reference sequence). Germline trimming cut 7 bases from V and 1 base from J; bases unmatched to any gene: 7. The DNA of the CDR3 is TGTGCCAGCACCGCACGGACTAGCGGGTGCACAGATACGCAGTATTTT. Protein product: CASTARTSGCTDTQYF.

J is TRBJ1-1 and V is TRBV10-3; D unclear. The CDR3 spans 16 residues. Germline assignment: CDR1 ENHRY and CDR2 SYGVKD. The ends were cut back, 4 bases at V and 1 base at J, with 16 bases in the middle. The CDR3 sequence is CAISASSSTENTEAFF. The CDR3 nucleotides read TGTGCCATCAGTGCGTCTTCCTCCACTGAGAACACTGAAGCTTTCTTT.

This sequence joins TRBV5-1 and TRBJ1-1, with 8 positions matching TRBD1. Germline V gene sequence: CDR1 SGHRS, CDR2 YFSETQ. The CDR3 length is 15 residues. V dropped 3 bases and J dropped 11; count of bases not matched to a gene: 15. The DNA of the CDR3 is TGCGCCAGCAGCTCGCAGGGGGCGGGCGTAGGCAGCGCTTTCTTT. It specifies CASSSQGAGVGSAFF.

The CDR3 loop reads CAALGRNTGELFF. The CDR3, as DNA: TGTGCCGCTTTGGGACGGAACACCGGGGAGCTGTTTTTT. This chain links TRBV12-3 or TRBV12-4 with TRBJ2-2; D is possibly TRBD1 or TRBD2 (5 bases each). There are 13 residues in the CDR3. Trimming shortened V by 11 bases and J by 1 base, and 11 bases separated the two germline ends.

This clonotype appeared a few times. This chain connects TRBV12-3 or TRBV12-4 to TRBJ2-7; TRBD2 matches 7 bases. The J segment lost 5 bases and the V segment lost 5 bases, leaving 15 bases of the junction unmatched. This CDR3 region has 16 residues. The CDR3: CASSTSGTGLWDEQYF. The CDR3 DNA sequence: TGTGCCAGCAGTACCAGCGGGACGGGGTTATGGGACGAGCAGTACTTC.

The chain uses TRBV29-1 and TRBJ2-2, with D unresolved. Trimming took off 4 bases at V and 3 bases at J, with 6 bases between the two ends. Germline V gives CDR1 SQVTM, CDR2 ANQGSEA. The CDR3 runs to 12 residues. CDR3 sequence (DNA): TGCAGCGTTGGTGAATACACCGGGGAGCTGTTTTTT. Translated: CSVGEYTGELFF.